Presented here are 19 T cell receptor beta chains from one specimen sequenced in a study of blood T cell repertoires in COVID-19. The assay was immunoSEQ multiplex PCR, and TCRdb's table has in-frame clones only and misses some. This sample carries about 110,000 clones, less than 85% of them seen once, and the ten largest clones take around 4.7%. The sample was peripheral blood. The receptors were gathered from a human donor in a cohort sampled during active or convalescent COVID-19.

The J gene is TRBJ2-5, the V gene TRBV10-3; D is uncertain. Germline V gene lookup returns CDR1 ENHRY and CDR2 SYGVKD. The V gene lost 2 bases and the J gene lost 5 bases, with 9 bases spanning the gap. This CDR3 is built from 13 residues. CDR3 sequence: CAISERVLETQYF. The CDR3 nucleotides read TGTGCCATCAGTGAGCGGGTTTTGGAGACCCAGTACTTC.

The chain joins TRBV10-3 to TRBJ2-1; D is perhaps TRBD2 (6 bases). CDR1 and CDR2 from the germline V gene are ENHRY and SYGVKD. Trimming pared 3 bases from V and 8 bases from J, leaving 14 bases between. The CDR3 runs to 14 residues. CDR3 region: CAISDSAGIDEQFF. The CDR3 nucleotides read TGTGCCATCAGTGATTCGGCGGGAATCGATGAGCAGTTCTTC.

The J gene is TRBJ2-7, the V gene TRBV11-3; no definite D call. The length of the CDR3 is 11 residues. CDR1 is SGHNT and CDR2 is YENEEA in the germline V gene. V lost 5 bases, J lost 3 bases, and 5 bases lay in between. CDR3 region: CASSEHYEQYF. For the CDR3, the DNA is TGTGCCAGCAGCGAGCACTACGAGCAGTACTTC.

The V gene is TRBV19, the J gene TRBJ2-5; 8 positions agree with TRBD2. Germline assignment: CDR1 LNHDA and CDR2 SQIVND (reference sequence). Trimming at V came to 4 bases and at J to 1 base, leaving 5 bases not matched to a gene. CDR3 length equals 15 residues. Written as DNA, the CDR3 is TGTGCCAGTAGTACAGCGGGGGCCCTCCAAGAGACCCAGTACTTC. As protein: CASSTAGALQETQYF.

With respect to this clone: The same CDR3 can be traced to other DNA sequences in this sample. The CDR3 reads CASSPTGYYGYTF. The CDR3 DNA is TGTGCCAGCAGCCCGACAGGCTACTATGGCTACACCTTC. The rearrangement joins TRBV12-3 or TRBV12-4 to TRBJ1-2, with D maybe TRBD1 (6 bases). This CDR3 has 13 residues. Trimming removed 6 bases at V and 3 bases at J, with 11 bases between.

The V and J genes are TRBV6-6 and TRBJ2-7; D perhaps matches TRBD2 (5 bases). Germline V gene sequence: CDR1 MNHNY, CDR2 SVGAGI (reference sequence). V was trimmed by 6 bases and J by 3 bases, leaving 9 bases between them. The CDR3 has 12 residues. CDR3 coding DNA: TGTGCCAGCAGCCGGAGCGGCTACGAGCAGTACTTC. This gives the protein CASSRSGYEQYF.

The chain has TRBV11-2 and TRBJ2-5; no clear D. CDR1 and CDR2 from the germline V gene are SGHAT and FQNNGV. The CDR3 loop spans 15 amino acids. V lost 6 bases, J lost 1 base, and 15 bases lay in between. The CDR3 DNA is TGTGCCAGCAGTCAGCGCGCGGCAAGCCAAGAGACCCAGTACTTC. Residues: CASSQRAASQETQYF. Full variable domain (rest looked up from reference TRBV11-2 and TRBJ2-5): EAGVAQSPRYKIIEKRQSVAFWCNPISGHATLYWYQQILGQGPKLLIQFQNNGVVDDSQLPKDRFSAERLKGVDSTLKIQPAKLEDSAVYLCASSQRAASQETQYFGPGTRLLVL.

This clone was observed a few times. V gene TRBV24-1 combines with J gene TRBJ2-7; no clear D. CDR1 KGHDR and CDR2 SFDVKD come from the germline V gene. The CDR3 spans 17 residues. Trimming removed 4 bases at V and 0 bases at J, with 18 bases between. CDR3 DNA: TGTGCCACCAGTGAGGCCACTACTACTGAACCCTCCTACGAGCAGTACTTC. This gives the protein CATSEATTTEPSYEQYF.

V gene TRBV6-2 or TRBV6-3 combines with J gene TRBJ1-6; D not certain. Germline lookup yields CDR1 MNHEY and CDR2 SVGEGT. Trimming took 6 bases from V and 0 from J, leaving 15 bases between them. The CDR3 covers 17 residues. In DNA, the CDR3 is TGTGCCAGCAGCCGGATCCTAGGGAGCTCCTATAATTCACCCCTCCACTTT. Translation: CASSRILGSSYNSPLHF.

This clone was recorded a few times. The chain employs TRBV5-6 and TRBJ2-2; 10 bases map to TRBD1. CDR3 length: 15 residues. Germline values: CDR1 SGHDT, CDR2 YYEEEE. The V gene end was trimmed by 2 bases and the J gene end by 5 bases; junction bases not matched to a gene: 3. The DNA of the CDR3 is TGTGCCAGCAGCTTCCGGGACAGGGGTACCGGGGAGCTGTTTTTT. It translates to CASSFRDRGTGELFF.

V and J are TRBV11-3 and TRBJ2-5, with 7 nucleotides matching TRBD1. Per the germline V gene, CDR1 is SGHNT and CDR2 is YENEEA. J lost 5 bases, V lost 5 bases, and 5 bases had no gene match. The CDR3 has 13 residues. The CDR3 DNA reads as TGTGCCAGCAGCGGGACAGTCGGGGAGACCCAGTACTTC. This gives the protein CASSGTVGETQYF.

This clone came up once. The V and J genes are TRBV6-1 and TRBJ2-3; 7 nucleotides line up with TRBD2. Per germline, CDR1 MNHNS and CDR2 SASEGT. The CDR3 is 15 amino acids. The junction had 9 bases not matched to a gene; V was cut back by 6 bases and J by 3 bases. DNA for the CDR3: TGTGCCAGCAGAGCCCCGGGGGGAGGGACAGATACGCAGTATTTT. It encodes CASRAPGGGTDTQYF.

The V and J genes are TRBV2 and TRBJ2-7; 7 nucleotides align to TRBD2. Germline V gene data show CDR1 as SNHLY and CDR2 as FYNNEI. V trimming: 8 bases; J trimming: 4 bases; junction bases outside the gene matches: 5. This CDR3 has 12 amino acids. The CDR3 is CASRDYQYEQYF. The CDR3 DNA sequence: TGTGCCAGCCGGGACTATCAATACGAGCAGTACTTC.

The chain is built from TRBV5-1 and TRBJ1-1; D gene uncertain. CDR3 length: 12 residues. Germline CDR1 reads SGHRS; CDR2 reads YFSETQ. The V and J ends lost 0 bases and 7 bases respectively, with 7 bases between them. The CDR3 nucleotides are TGCGCCAGCAGCTTGGTTGTCGGTGAAGCTTTCTTT. Amino acid sequence: CASSLVVGEAFF. The variable domain in full, completed from reference TRBV5-1 and TRBJ1-1, reads KAGVTQTPRYLIKTRGQQVTLSCSPISGHRSVSWYQQTPGQGLQFLFEYFSETQRNKGNFPGRFSGRQFSNSRSEMNVSTLELGDSALYLCASSLVVGEAFFGQGTRLTVV.

The J gene is TRBJ2-1, the V gene TRBV4-1, with 7 nucleotides matching TRBD2. Germline CDR1 MGHRA, CDR2 YSYEKL. With 2 bases clipped from V and 0 bases from J, the junction kept 16 bases outside the gene matches. This CDR3 has 20 residues. The CDR3 protein is CASSQPGLGASGSSYNEQFF. The CDR3 DNA sequence: TGCGCCAGCAGCCAACCCGGCCTCGGGGCTAGCGGTAGCTCCTACAATGAGCAGTTCTTC.

This clone came up once. The rearrangement joins TRBV10-3 to TRBJ2-7, with D maybe TRBD2 (5 bases). From germline, CDR1 is ENHRY and CDR2 SYGVKD. This CDR3 region has 16 residues. The ends were cut back, 5 bases at V and 5 bases at J, with 22 bases in the middle. Here the CDR3 reads CAISRGLTIKMDEQYF. Written as DNA, the CDR3 is TGTGCCATCAGTAGAGGGTTAACCATCAAAATGGACGAGCAGTACTTC.

V is TRBV19 and J is TRBJ1-2; 11 bases agree with TRBD1. The V gene's germline CDR1 is LNHDA and CDR2 SQIVND (reference sequence). Unmatched junction bases numbered 6, after V lost 3 bases and J lost 3 bases. This CDR3 comprises 16 residues. CDR3 nucleotides: TGTGCCAGTAGTATGGCGGGACAGGGGGTTCACTATGGCTACACCTTC. Encoded protein: CASSMAGQGVHYGYTF.

This chain joins TRBV19 and TRBJ2-7; the D gene is possibly TRBD2 (6 bases). CDR3 length: 15 amino acids. From germline, CDR1 is LNHDA and CDR2 SQIVND (reference sequence). V was cut by 3 bases and J by 3 bases, with 15 bases left in between. Here the CDR3 DNA reads TGTGCCAGTAGTATTTGGGGGGAAGATAGCTACGAGCAGTACTTC. Translating it yields CASSIWGEDSYEQYF.

The genes are TRBV19 and TRBJ1-2; a weak D match, TRBD1 (6 bases). V dropped 3 bases and J dropped 4 bases, with 18 bases sitting between them. This CDR3 is built from 16 residues. Per germline, CDR1 LNHDA and CDR2 SQIVND (reference sequence). The chain's CDR3 is CASSIRQGMDAYGYTF. The DNA for the CDR3 is TGTGCCAGTAGTATTCGTCAGGGGATGGACGCCTATGGCTACACCTTC.